This is a list of T cell receptor beta chains from one sample in a study of OX40 agonist ivuxolimab in advanced cancers. The method was immunoSEQ multiplex PCR; TCRdb's version includes in-frame clones alone and lacks a portion of them. This table has tens of thousands of clones, about 80% appearing once. Source: CD4+ or CD8+ T cells sorted from blood, taken in a trial of the OX40 agonist ivuxolimab. These receptors all come from an adult with an advanced solid tumor such as melanoma, head and neck, liver or kidney cancer. Each CDR3 is given with its conserved first and last residue. D genes are given only for firm matches. Not all rows give a size; the values are once, few, many and, for expanded clones, a class.

abundance: NA
v_gene: TRBV5-4
d_gene: TRBD2
j_gene: TRBJ2-3
CDR3aa: CASSSAWASGGSTDTQYF
CDR3nt: TGTGCCAGCAGCTCCGCCTGGGCTAGCGGGGGGAGCACAGATACGCAGTATTTT

abundance: few
v_gene: TRBV19
d_gene: NA
j_gene: TRBJ1-2
CDR3aa: CASRPNPPRDNYGYTF
CDR3nt: TGTGCCAGCAGACCAAATCCACCTAGGGATAACTATGGCTACACCTTC

abundance: NA
v_gene: TRBV5-4
d_gene: NA
j_gene: TRBJ2-7
CDR3aa: CASSGTVRHEQYF
CDR3nt: TGTGCCAGCAGCGGGACGGTCCGTCACGAGCAGTACTTC

abundance: few
v_gene: TRBV18
d_gene: NA
j_gene: TRBJ1-3
CDR3aa: CASSQDGSGNTIYF
CDR3nt: TGTGCCAGCTCTCAAGACGGATCTGGAAACACCATATATTTT

abundance: NA
v_gene: TRBV28
d_gene: TRBD1
j_gene: TRBJ2-4
CDR3aa: CASSLGQGAWNIQYF
CDR3nt: TGTGCCAGCAGTTTGGGGCAGGGGGCATGGAACATTCAGTACTTC

abundance: NA
v_gene: TRBV6-5
d_gene: NA
j_gene: TRBJ1-1
CDR3aa: CASSESENTEAFF
CDR3nt: TGTGCCAGCAGTGAATCAGAGAACACTGAAGCTTTCTTT

abundance: once
v_gene: TRBV7-2
d_gene: NA
j_gene: TRBJ2-3
CDR3aa: CASSLEDTQYF
CDR3nt: TGTGCCAGCAGCTTAGAAGATACGCAGTATTTT

abundance: NA
v_gene: TRBV7-6
d_gene: NA
j_gene: TRBJ1-1
CDR3aa: CASSLAPAEGAEAFF
CDR3nt: TGTGCCAGCAGCTTAGCACCCGCTGAGGGCGCTGAAGCTTTCTTT

abundance: NA
v_gene: TRBV7-9
d_gene: NA
j_gene: TRBJ1-2
CDR3aa: CASSLGRAGSDYGYTF
CDR3nt: TGTGCCAGCAGCTTAGGAAGAGCGGGCAGTGACTATGGCTACACCTTC

abundance: NA
v_gene: TRBV5-1
d_gene: NA
j_gene: TRBJ2-7
CDR3aa: CASSLALSGQPERYEQYF
CDR3nt: TGCGCCAGCAGCTTGGCCTTGTCGGGCCAGCCGGAACGGTACGAGCAGTACTTC

abundance: few
v_gene: TRBV6-1
d_gene: NA
j_gene: TRBJ2-7
CDR3aa: CASSSGTNYEQYF
CDR3nt: TGTGCCAGCAGTTCCGGGACAAACTACGAGCAGTACTTC

abundance: NA
v_gene: TRBV21-1
d_gene: NA
j_gene: TRBJ1-2
CDR3aa: CASSEGQGKITGGYTF
CDR3nt: TGTGCCAGCAGCGAAGGACAGGGTAAAATTACTGGAGGCTACACCTTC

abundance: NA
v_gene: TRBV2
d_gene: TRBD2
j_gene: TRBJ2-5
CDR3aa: CASSDARGVQETQYF
CDR3nt: TGTGCCAGCAGCGACGCTCGGGGGGTTCAAGAGACCCAGTACTTC

abundance: once
v_gene: TRBV29-1
d_gene: NA
j_gene: TRBJ2-3
CDR3aa: CSAGHDPTDTQYF
CDR3nt: TGCAGCGCTGGACACGATCCCACAGATACGCAGTATTTT

abundance: NA
v_gene: TRBV4-2
d_gene: TRBD2
j_gene: TRBJ2-3
CDR3aa: CASSQVGTSGSSTDTQYF
CDR3nt: TGTGCCAGCAGCCAAGTAGGGACTAGCGGGTCTAGCACAGATACGCAGTATTTT

abundance: NA
v_gene: TRBV7-2
d_gene: NA
j_gene: TRBJ1-2
CDR3aa: CASSASVVNYGYTF
CDR3nt: TGTGCCAGCAGCGCCTCGGTTGTCAACTATGGCTACACCTTC

abundance: once
v_gene: TRBV7-9
d_gene: NA
j_gene: TRBJ1-1
CDR3aa: CASSLLGVNTEAFF
CDR3nt: TGTGCCAGCAGCTTATTGGGGGTGAACACTGAAGCTTTCTTT

abundance: NA
v_gene: TRBV11-2
d_gene: NA
j_gene: TRBJ1-1
CDR3aa: CASSLNSYTEAFF
CDR3nt: TGTGCCAGCAGCTTAAACAGCTACACTGAAGCTTTCTTT

abundance: NA
v_gene: TRBV7-2
d_gene: TRBD1
j_gene: TRBJ1-5
CDR3aa: CASSLFAGGLQPQHF
CDR3nt: TGTGCCAGCAGCTTATTCGCAGGGGGCCTTCAGCCCCAGCATTTT

abundance: NA
v_gene: TRBV5-1
d_gene: NA
j_gene: TRBJ1-3
CDR3aa: CASSLALYGNTIYF
CDR3nt: TGCGCCAGCAGCTTGGCCCTGTACGGAAACACCATATATTTT

abundance: NA
v_gene: TRBV5-4
d_gene: NA
j_gene: TRBJ2-1
CDR3aa: CASSSDSVSYNEQFF
CDR3nt: TGTGCCAGCAGCTCTGACAGTGTCTCCTACAATGAGCAGTTCTTC

abundance: NA
v_gene: TRBV11-2
d_gene: NA
j_gene: TRBJ2-5
CDR3aa: CASSLDYTGETQYF
CDR3nt: TGTGCCAGCAGCTTAGATTATACTGGGGAGACCCAGTACTTC

abundance: NA
v_gene: TRBV25-1
d_gene: TRBD1
j_gene: TRBJ1-5
CDR3aa: CASSAAGGRNQPQHF
CDR3nt: TGTGCCAGCAGTGCAGCAGGGGGTAGAAATCAGCCCCAGCATTTT